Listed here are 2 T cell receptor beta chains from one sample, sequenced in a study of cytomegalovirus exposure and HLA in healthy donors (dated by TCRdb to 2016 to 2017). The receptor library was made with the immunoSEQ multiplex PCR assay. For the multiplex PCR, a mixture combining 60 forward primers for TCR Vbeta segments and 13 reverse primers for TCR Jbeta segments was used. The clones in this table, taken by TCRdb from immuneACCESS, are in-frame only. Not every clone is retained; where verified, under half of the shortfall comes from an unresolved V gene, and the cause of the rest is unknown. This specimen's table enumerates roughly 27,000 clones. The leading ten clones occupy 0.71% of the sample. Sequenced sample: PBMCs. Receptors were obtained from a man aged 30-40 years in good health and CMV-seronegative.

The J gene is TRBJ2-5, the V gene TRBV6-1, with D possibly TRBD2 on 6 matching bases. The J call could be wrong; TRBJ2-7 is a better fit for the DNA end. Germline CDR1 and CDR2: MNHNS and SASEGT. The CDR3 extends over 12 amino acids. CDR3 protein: CASRRQRDEQYF. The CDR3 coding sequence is TGTGCCAGCAGGCGGCAGCGGGACGAGCAGTACTTC.

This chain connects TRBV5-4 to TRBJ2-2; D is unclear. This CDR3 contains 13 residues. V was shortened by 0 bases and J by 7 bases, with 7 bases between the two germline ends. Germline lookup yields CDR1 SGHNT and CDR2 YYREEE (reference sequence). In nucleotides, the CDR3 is TGTGCCAGCAGCTTGGATCGCGGCGGGGAGCTGTTTTTT. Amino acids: CASSLDRGGELFF.